This T cell receptor (beta chain) originates from a study of T cell responses to AZD1222 COVID-19 vaccine. Study-wide findings and caveats: Donors were largely white British and mainly female; clonal diversity was possibly underestimated.

The CDR3 has 13 amino acids. The trim removed 4 bases at V and 7 bases at J, leaving 6 bases unmatched. CDR1 is WNHNN, CDR2 SYGVQD, per germline (reference sequence). Profiled with immunoSEQ multiplex PCR; TCRdb holds only in-frame clones, not every one. The table shows 150,000 to 200,000 clones, with around nine tenths occurring only once. On this clone itself: What it recognizes is unknown.

This sequence originates from an adult in good health. V and J are TRBV10-1 and TRBJ1-2; TRBD1 matches 7 bases. Sequenced here: peripheral blood, sampled on day 0 of AZD1222 vaccination. The CDR3 protein is CASSGQGLVGYTF. The CDR3 nucleotides are TGCGCCAGCAGTGGACAGGGCCTCGTTGGCTACACCTTC.